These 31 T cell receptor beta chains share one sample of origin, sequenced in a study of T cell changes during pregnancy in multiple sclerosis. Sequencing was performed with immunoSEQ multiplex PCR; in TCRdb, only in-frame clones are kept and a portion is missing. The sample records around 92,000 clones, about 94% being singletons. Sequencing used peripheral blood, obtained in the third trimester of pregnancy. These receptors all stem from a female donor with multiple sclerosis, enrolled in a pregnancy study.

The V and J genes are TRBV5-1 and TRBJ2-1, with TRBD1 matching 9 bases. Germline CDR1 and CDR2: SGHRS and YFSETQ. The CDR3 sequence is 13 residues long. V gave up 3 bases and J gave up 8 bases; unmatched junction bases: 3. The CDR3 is CASSSWTGDEQFF. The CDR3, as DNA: TGCGCCAGCAGCTCCTGGACAGGGGATGAGCAGTTCTTC.

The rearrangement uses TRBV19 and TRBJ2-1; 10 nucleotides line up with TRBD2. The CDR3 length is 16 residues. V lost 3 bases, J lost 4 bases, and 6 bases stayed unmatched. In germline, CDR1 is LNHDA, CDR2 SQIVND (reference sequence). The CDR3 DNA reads TGTGCCAGTAGTATTGGAGCGGGAGGGGAGTACAATGAGCAGTTCTTC. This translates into CASSIGAGGEYNEQFF.

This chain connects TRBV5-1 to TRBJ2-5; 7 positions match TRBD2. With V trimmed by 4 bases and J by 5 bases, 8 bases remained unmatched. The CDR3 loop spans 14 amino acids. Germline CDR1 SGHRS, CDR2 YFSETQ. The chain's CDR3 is CASSPGGVRETQYF. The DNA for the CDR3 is TGCGCCAGCAGCCCGGGGGGTGTCAGGGAGACCCAGTACTTC.

The DNA for the CDR3 is TGTGCCAGCTCACCACCATGGGGACAGGGCACTGAAGCTTTCTTT. It is translated as CASSPPWGQGTEAFF. V and J are TRBV18 and TRBJ1-1; the match to TRBD1 covers 9 bases. CDR3 length: 15 residues. Germline trimming cut 0 bases from V and 4 bases from J; bases unmatched to any gene: 3. CDR1 and CDR2 from the germline V gene are KGHSH and LQKENI.

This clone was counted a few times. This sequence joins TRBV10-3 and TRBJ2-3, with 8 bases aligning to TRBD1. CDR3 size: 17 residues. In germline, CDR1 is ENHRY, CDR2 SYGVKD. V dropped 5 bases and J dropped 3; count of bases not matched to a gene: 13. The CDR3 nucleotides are TGTGCCATCAGTACTCAGAATCAGGGGGCTGTTACAGATACGCAGTATTTT. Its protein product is CAISTQNQGAVTDTQYF.

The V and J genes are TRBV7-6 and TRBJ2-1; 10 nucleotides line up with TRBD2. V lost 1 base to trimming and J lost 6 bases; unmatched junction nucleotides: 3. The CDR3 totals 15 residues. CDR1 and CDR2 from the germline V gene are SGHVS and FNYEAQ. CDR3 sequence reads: CASSLGIAGGNEQFF. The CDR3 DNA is TGTGCCAGCAGCTTAGGGATAGCGGGAGGCAATGAGCAGTTCTTC.

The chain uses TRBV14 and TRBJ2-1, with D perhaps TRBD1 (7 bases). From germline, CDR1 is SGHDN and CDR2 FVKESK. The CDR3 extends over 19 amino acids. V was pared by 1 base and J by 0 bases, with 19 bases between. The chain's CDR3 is CASSQAQGRLASSYNEQFF. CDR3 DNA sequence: TGTGCCAGCAGCCAAGCACAGGGGAGGCTAGCCAGCTCCTACAATGAGCAGTTCTTC. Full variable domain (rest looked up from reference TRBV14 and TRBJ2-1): EAGVTQFPSHSVIEKGQTVTLRCDPISGHDNLYWYRRVMGKEIKFLLHFVKESKQDESGMPNNRFLAERTGGTYSTLKVQPAELEDSGVYFCASSQAQGRLASSYNEQFFGPGTRLTVL.

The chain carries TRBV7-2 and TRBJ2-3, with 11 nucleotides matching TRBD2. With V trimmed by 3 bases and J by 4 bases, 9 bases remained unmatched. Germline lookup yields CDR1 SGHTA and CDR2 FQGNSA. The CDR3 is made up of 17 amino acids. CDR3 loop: CASSFRLAGIRSDTQYF. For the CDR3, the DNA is TGTGCCAGCAGCTTCAGACTAGCGGGAATAAGGTCAGATACGCAGTATTTT.

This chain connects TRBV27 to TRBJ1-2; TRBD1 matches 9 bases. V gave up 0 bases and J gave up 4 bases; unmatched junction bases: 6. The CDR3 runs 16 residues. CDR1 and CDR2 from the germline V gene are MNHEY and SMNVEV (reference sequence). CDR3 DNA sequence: TGTGCCAGCAGTTTATCTTTTAAGACAGGGGGCTATGGCTACACCTTC. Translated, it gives CASSLSFKTGGYGYTF.

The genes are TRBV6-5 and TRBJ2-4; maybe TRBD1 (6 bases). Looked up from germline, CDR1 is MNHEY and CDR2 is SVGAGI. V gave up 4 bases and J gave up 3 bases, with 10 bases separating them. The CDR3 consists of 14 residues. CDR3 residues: CASSSRGGKNIQYF. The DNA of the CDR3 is TGTGCCAGCAGTTCCAGGGGTGGCAAAAACATTCAGTACTTC.

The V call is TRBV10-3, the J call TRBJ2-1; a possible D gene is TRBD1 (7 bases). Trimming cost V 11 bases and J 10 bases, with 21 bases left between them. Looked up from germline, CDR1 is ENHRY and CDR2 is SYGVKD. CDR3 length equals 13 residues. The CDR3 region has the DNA TGTGCCTCTAAAGGAGGGGGCCGTGACGAGCAGTTCTTC. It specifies CASKGGGRDEQFF.

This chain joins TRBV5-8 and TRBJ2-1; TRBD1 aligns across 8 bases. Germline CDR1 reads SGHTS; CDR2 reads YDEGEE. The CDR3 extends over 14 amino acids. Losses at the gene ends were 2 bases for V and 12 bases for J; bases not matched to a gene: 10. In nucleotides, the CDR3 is TGTGCCAGCAGCTTCGGACAGGGACGCGCTTGGCAGTTCTTC. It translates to CASSFGQGRAWQFF.

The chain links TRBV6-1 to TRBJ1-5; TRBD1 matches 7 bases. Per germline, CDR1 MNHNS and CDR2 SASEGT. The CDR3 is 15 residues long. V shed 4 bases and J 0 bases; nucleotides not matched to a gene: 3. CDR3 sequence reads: CASSAGTASNQPQHF. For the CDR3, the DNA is TGTGCCAGCAGTGCCGGGACAGCTAGCAATCAGCCCCAGCATTTT.

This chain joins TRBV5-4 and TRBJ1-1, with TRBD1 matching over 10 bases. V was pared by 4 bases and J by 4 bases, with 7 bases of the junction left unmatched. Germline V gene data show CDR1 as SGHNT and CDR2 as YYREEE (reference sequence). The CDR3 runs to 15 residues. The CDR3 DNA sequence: TGTGCCAGCAGCCCGGGACAGGGGTTAAGCACTGAAGCTTTCTTT. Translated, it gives CASSPGQGLSTEAFF.

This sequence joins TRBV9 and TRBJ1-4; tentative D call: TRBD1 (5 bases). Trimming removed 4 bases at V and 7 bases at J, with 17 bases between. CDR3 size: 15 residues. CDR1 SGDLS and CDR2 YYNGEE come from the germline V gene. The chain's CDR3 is CASSSGGQGFEKLFF. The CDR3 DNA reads TGTGCCAGCAGCTCGGGAGGGCAGGGTTTTGAAAAACTGTTTTTT.

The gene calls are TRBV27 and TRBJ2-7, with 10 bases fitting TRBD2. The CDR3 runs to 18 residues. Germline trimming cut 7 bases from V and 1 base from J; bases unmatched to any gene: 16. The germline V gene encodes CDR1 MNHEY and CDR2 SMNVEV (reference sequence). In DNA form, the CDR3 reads TGTGCCAGCAATTACCCCACCATTCGGACTAGCGGATCCTACGAGCAGTACTTC. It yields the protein CASNYPTIRTSGSYEQYF.

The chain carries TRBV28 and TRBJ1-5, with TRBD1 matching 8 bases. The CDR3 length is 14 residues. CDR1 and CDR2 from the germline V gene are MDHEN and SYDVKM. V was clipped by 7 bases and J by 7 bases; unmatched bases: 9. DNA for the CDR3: TGTGCCAGCAATACCGGACAGGGCGGGCAGCCCCAGCATTTT. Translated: CASNTGQGGQPQHF.

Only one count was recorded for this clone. CDR3 bases: TGTGCCAGCAGCCAAGGCGGGCTCACAGATACGCAGTATTTT. This sequence encodes CASSQGGLTDTQYF. This sequence joins TRBV4-2 and TRBJ2-3, with a tentative D call TRBD2 (5 bases). V was cut by 1 base and J by 2 bases, with 7 bases left in between. Germline V gene lookup returns CDR1 LGHNA and CDR2 YNFKEQ. The CDR3 extends over 14 amino acids.

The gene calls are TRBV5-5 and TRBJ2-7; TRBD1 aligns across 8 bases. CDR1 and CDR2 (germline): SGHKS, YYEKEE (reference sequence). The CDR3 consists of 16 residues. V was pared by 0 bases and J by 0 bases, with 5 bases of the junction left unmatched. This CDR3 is CASSLAGQVSSYEQYF. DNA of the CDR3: TGTGCCAGCAGCTTGGCGGGACAGGTTAGCTCCTACGAGCAGTACTTC.

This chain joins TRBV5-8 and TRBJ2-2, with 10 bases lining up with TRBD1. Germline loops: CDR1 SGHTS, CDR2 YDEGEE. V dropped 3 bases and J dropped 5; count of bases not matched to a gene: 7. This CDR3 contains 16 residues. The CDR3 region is CASSYWTGGGTGELFF. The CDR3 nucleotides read TGTGCCAGCAGCTACTGGACAGGGGGGGGGACCGGGGAGCTGTTTTTT.

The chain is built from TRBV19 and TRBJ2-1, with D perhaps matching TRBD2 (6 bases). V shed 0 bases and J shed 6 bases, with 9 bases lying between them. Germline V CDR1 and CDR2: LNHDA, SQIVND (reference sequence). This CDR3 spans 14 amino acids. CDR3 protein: CASSIDHSGNEQFF. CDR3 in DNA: TGTGCCAGTAGTATAGATCATAGCGGCAATGAGCAGTTCTTC.

The CDR3 coding sequence is TGTGCCAGCAGTTGGACTAGCGTGCCGATCTCCTACGAGCAGTACTTC. Amino acids: CASSWTSVPISYEQYF. This chain joins TRBV27 and TRBJ2-7; 9 bases align to TRBD2. J gave up 0 bases and V 4 bases, and 7 bases lay outside the gene matches. Germline CDR1 reads MNHEY; CDR2 reads SMNVEV (reference sequence). The CDR3 extends over 16 amino acids.

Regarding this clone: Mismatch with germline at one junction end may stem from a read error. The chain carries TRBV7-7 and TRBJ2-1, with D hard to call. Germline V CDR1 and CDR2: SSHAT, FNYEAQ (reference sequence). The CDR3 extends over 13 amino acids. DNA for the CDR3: TGTGCTAGCAGCTTAGTCTTCTCGAATGAGCAGTTCTTC. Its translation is CASSLVFSNEQFF.

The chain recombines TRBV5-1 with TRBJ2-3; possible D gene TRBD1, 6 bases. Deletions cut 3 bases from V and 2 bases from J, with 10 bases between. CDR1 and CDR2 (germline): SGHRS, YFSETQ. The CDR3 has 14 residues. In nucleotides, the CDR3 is TGCGCCAGCAGCTACCGGGACACCACAGATACGCAGTATTTT. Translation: CASSYRDTTDTQYF.

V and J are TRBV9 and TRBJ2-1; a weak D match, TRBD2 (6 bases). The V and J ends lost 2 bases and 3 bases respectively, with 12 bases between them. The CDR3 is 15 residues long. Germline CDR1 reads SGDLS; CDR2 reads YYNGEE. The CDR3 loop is CASSVRDLDYNEQFF. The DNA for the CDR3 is TGTGCCAGCAGCGTCCGGGACTTGGACTACAATGAGCAGTTCTTC.

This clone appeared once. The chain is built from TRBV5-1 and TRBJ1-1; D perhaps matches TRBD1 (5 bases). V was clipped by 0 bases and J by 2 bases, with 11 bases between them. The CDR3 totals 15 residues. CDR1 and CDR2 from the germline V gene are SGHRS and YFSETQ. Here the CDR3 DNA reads TGCGCCAGCAGCTTGGCTACGACAGCAAACACTGAAGCTTTCTTT. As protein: CASSLATTANTEAFF.

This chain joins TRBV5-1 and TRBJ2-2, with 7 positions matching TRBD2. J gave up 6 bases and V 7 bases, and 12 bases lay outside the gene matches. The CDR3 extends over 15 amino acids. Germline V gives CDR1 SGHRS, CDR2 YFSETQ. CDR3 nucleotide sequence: TGCGCCAGCGGCGGGGGTGGGATTCGCGCCGGGGAGCTGTTTTTT. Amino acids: CASGGGGIRAGELFF. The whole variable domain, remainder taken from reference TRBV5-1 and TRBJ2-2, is KAGVTQTPRYLIKTRGQQVTLSCSPISGHRSVSWYQQTPGQGLQFLFEYFSETQRNKGNFPGRFSGRQFSNSRSEMNVSTLELGDSALYLCASGGGGIRAGELFFGEGSRLTVL.

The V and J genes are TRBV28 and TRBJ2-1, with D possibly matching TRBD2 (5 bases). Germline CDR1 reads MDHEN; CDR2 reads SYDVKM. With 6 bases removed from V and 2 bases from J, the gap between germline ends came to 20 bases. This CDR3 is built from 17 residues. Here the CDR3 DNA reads TGTGCCAGCAGCCCGGGTGCCATAAGGGAGCCCTACAATGAGCAGTTCTTC. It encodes CASSPGAIREPYNEQFF.

CDR3 in DNA: TGCAGCGTTGAAGAGGAACAGGGGGTCCTCAGGTATTTT. Translation gives CSVEEEQGVLRYF. The chain links TRBV29-1 to TRBJ2-3; 8 bases are a match to TRBD1. In germline, CDR1 is SQVTM, CDR2 ANQGSEA. This CDR3 spans 13 amino acids. V lost 0 bases to trimming and J lost 14 bases; unmatched junction nucleotides: 10.

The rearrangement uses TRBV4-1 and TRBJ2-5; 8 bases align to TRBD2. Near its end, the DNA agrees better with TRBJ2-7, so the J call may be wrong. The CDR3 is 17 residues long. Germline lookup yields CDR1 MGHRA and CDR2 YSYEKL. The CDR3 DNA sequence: TGCGCCAGCAGCCAAGATCCCCAGCCTAGCGGGCACTACGAGCAGTACTTC. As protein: CASSQDPQPSGHYEQYF.

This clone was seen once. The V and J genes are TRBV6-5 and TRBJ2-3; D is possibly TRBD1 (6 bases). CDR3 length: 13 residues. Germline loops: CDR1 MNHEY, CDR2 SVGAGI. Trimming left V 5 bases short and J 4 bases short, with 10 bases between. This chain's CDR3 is CASSGRGPDTQYF. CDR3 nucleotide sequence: TGTGCCAGCAGTGGCAGGGGACCAGATACGCAGTATTTT.